The clone carrying this TCR beta chain was seen at least ten times. Antigen specificity is unknown. Original data processing: Built for papillary thyroid cancer, a distant-metastasis classifier drew on CDR3 differences across clinicopathological groups. TCRdb ran MiXCR on the PCR reads. For this entry, the V and J calls and clone size follow TCRdb and not the study's own pipeline. The repertoire holds approximately 37,000 clones, with 15% to 20% as singletons. This specimen belongs to a study of metastatic and nonmetastatic thyroid tumors. Study context: The comparison covered peripheral blood and tumor or nodule tissue in malignant and benign thyroid patients. Broader study findings: Patients with malignant thyroid tumors reportedly had significantly higher TCR beta diversity than those with benign nodules, in blood and tumor.

Patients underwent thyroid surgery, and none had received any treatment before it. Trimming removed 4 bases at V and 1 base at J, with 10 bases between. This CDR3 contains 13 residues. CDR1 and CDR2 from the germline V gene are DFQATT and SNEGSKA (reference sequence). The sample was blood. This chain connects TRBV20-1 to TRBJ1-1; maybe TRBD1 (6 bases). The TCR was taken from a female donor with papillary thyroid cancer or a benign thyroid nodule (not recorded which). Some clones in this sample may be carry-over from other donors' samples. The CDR3 bases are TGCAGTGCTAAAACGGGGGCGAACACTGAAGCTTTCTTT. This gives the protein CSAKTGANTEAFF.